The source of this T cell receptor beta chain is a study of shared clonotypes between healthy human individuals. Overall study: The plates for each donor numbered three CD4 naive, three CD4 memory, two CD8 naive and one CD8 memory. Regarding the study as a whole: Generally, naive subsets (rather than memory subsets) showed larger estimated richness. Collection of samples was limited to blood; tissue repertoires likely differ.

Profiled with immunoSEQ multiplex PCR; TCRdb holds only in-frame clones, not every one. The data hold approximately 500,000 clones, with 90% to 97% observed a single time. The CDR3 extends over 16 amino acids. Trimming removed 4 bases from V and 5 bases from J, with 17 bases in between. Germline CDR1 reads KGHSH; CDR2 reads LQKENI. It was into CD45RA+ naive and CD45RA-negative memory subsets that the CD4+ cells were split. A word on this clone: Its antigen is not identified.

The receptor's source is a woman under 40 in good health. J is TRBJ2-2 and V is TRBV18; D might be TRBD2 (7 bases). The sequenced sample consisted of naive CD4+ T cells sorted from blood. The subset is: CD45RA+ positively selected. In DNA, the CDR3 is TGTGCCAGCTCACGAAGCGGGACAAAAAGTACCGGGGAGCTGTTTTTT. This sequence encodes CASSRSGTKSTGELFF.